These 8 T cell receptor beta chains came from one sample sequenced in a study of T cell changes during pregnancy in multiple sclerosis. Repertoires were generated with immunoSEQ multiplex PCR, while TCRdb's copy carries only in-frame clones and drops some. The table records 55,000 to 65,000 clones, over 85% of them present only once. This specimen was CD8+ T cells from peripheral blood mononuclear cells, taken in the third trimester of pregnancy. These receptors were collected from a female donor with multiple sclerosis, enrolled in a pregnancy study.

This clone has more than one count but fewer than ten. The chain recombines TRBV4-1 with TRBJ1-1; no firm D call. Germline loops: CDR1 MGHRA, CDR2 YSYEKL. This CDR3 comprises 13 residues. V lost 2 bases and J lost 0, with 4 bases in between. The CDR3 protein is CASSQPLNTEAFF. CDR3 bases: TGCGCCAGCAGCCAACCCTTGAACACTGAAGCTTTCTTT.

CDR3 DNA: TGTGCCAGCAGCTCTAGCGGGGCCTACAATGAGCAGTTCTTC. It specifies CASSSSGAYNEQFF. This sequence joins TRBV7-6 and TRBJ2-1, with 9 bases fitting TRBD2. This CDR3 spans 14 amino acids. V gave up 4 bases and J gave up 2 bases; unmatched junction bases: 0. Germline assignment: CDR1 SGHVS and CDR2 FNYEAQ.

The chain's CDR3 is CASSLRRGNTEAFF. Written as DNA, the CDR3 is TGTGCCAGCAGCCTGCGCAGAGGGAACACTGAAGCTTTCTTT. The chain joins TRBV14 to TRBJ1-1; D gene unclear. V lost 4 bases and J 1 base, leaving 10 bases between the germline ends. Germline CDR1 and CDR2: SGHDN and FVKESK. This CDR3 is 14 amino acids long.

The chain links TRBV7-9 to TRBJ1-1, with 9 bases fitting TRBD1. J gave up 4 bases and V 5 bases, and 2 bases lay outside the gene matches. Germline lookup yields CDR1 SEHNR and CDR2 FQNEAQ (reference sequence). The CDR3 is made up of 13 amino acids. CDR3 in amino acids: CASSATGGTEAFF. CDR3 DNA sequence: TGTGCCAGCAGCGCGACAGGGGGCACTGAAGCTTTCTTT.

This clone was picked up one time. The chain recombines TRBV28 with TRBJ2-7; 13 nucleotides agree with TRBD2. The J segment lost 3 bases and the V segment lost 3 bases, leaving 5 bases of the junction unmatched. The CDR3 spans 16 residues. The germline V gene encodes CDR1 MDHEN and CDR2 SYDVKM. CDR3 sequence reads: CASSLIGLAGVYEQYF. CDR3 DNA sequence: TGTGCCAGCAGTTTGATCGGACTAGCGGGAGTCTACGAGCAGTACTTC.

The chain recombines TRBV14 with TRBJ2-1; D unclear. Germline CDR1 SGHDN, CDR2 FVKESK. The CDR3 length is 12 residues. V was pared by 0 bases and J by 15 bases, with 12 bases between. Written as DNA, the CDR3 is TGTGCCAGCAGCCAAGATTCGCTAGTTTGGTTCTTC. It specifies CASSQDSLVWFF.

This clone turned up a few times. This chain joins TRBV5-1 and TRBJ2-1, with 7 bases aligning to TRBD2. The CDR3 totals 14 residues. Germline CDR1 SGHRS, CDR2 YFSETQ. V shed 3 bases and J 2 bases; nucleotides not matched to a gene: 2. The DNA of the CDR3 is TGCGCCAGCAGCTCGAGCGGGACCTACAATGAGCAGTTCTTC. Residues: CASSSSGTYNEQFF.

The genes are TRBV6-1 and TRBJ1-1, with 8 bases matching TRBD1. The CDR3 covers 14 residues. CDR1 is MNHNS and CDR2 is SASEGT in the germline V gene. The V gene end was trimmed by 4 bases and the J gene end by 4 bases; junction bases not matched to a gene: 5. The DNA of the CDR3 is TGTGCCAGCAGTGTGGACAGGGTGAGCACTGAAGCTTTCTTT. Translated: CASSVDRVSTEAFF.